The present entry profiles one TCR beta chain with its context. Its matching antigen is unknown. The sample is drawn from a study of response to subunit inactivated influenza vaccine. The study's findings and limits: Authors suggested each seasonal influenza vaccination recruits few new T cells.

TCRdb analysed the RT-PCR reads with MiXCR anew, one entry per CDR3 protein. The table includes roughly 500,000 distinct CDR3 sequences, 15% to 20% detected once. Germline trimming cut 1 base from V and 1 base from J; bases unmatched to any gene: 18. Germline V lookup: CDR1 DFQATT, CDR2 SNEGSKA (reference sequence). The CDR3 is 19 residues long. The V gene is TRBV20-1, the J gene TRBJ2-7; 8 bases line up with TRBD1. This clonotype was sampled from a man between 50 and 70 years old who received an inactivated influenza vaccine. The sample here was CD4+ T cells sorted from PBMCs, taken about 24 months after vaccination. CDR3 coding DNA: TGCAGTGCTAGAGGAGGTCCCCCCCCGGGACAGGTTATTTCCTACGAGCAGTACTTC. It is translated as CSARGGPPPGQVISYEQYF.